This TCR beta chain derives from a study of a mutant IDH1 vaccine in newly diagnosed glioma. Study background: Pretreatment consisted of radiotherapy, temozolomide, or both, with most receiving both.

About this clone: The antigen is unknown.

Data came from immunoSEQ multiplex PCR; TCRdb stores just in-frame clones and leaves some out. The sample consists of about 66,000 clones, 80% to 90% of them appearing once. The V and J ends lost 4 bases and 2 bases respectively, with 17 bases between them. Germline V gene lookup returns CDR1 SGHDT and CDR2 YYEEEE. The CDR3 runs to 16 residues. Study observations and caveats: Pseudoprogression appears to have had no connection to changes in top peripheral T cell clonotypes. Patients mounted vaccine-induced immune responses in about 92% of cases.

Time point of the sample: baseline, week 1 (first vaccination visit). Treatment described: pre-vaccination baseline after standard-of-care therapy. There were new WHO grade 3 or 4 astrocytomas in the donors, and these were IDH1-mutant and ATRX-lost. The specimen was PBMCs, collected from a glioma patient treated with radiotherapy, temozolomide or both. The rearrangement uses TRBV5-6 and TRBJ2-3; TRBD2 is a possible D gene (6 bases). The receptor's source is a young man with glioma. CDR3 in amino acids: CASSPPEGKITDTQYF. CDR3 nucleotide sequence: TGTGCCAGCAGCCCCCCGGAGGGAAAGATCACAGATACGCAGTATTTT.